Below are 18 T cell receptor beta chains sequenced from a single sample in a study of T cell responses to AZD1222 COVID-19 vaccine. The repertoire was sequenced with immunoSEQ multiplex PCR; TCRdb's copy has only in-frame clones and lacks some. This repertoire shows 140,000 or so clones, approximately 90% found once; its top ten account for 3% to 4%. Sample: peripheral blood, taken 28 days after the second AZD1222 dose. The receptors shown here come from an adult who received the AZD1222 COVID-19 vaccine.

V and J are TRBV18 and TRBJ2-6; possibly TRBD1 for D (5 bases). CDR1 and CDR2 from the germline V gene are KGHSH and LQKENI. The CDR3 spans 19 residues. The ends were cut back, 0 bases at V and 0 bases at J, with 15 bases in the middle. The CDR3 DNA sequence: TGTGCCAGCTCACCACCGTTCTCTCAGGGTCTCTCTGGGGCCAACGTCCTGACTTTC. It specifies CASSPPFSQGLSGANVLTF.

This clone has more than one count but fewer than ten. The CDR3 DNA reads TGTGCCAGCAGTCCCGACAGGGGTAACTCCTACGAGCAGTACTTC. This sequence encodes CASSPDRGNSYEQYF. This chain links TRBV2 with TRBJ2-7; 8 bases fit TRBD1. Germline CDR1 is SNHLY and CDR2 is FYNNEI. The V and J ends lost 5 bases and 0 bases, in that order; junction bases with no gene match: 6. The CDR3 loop spans 15 amino acids.

V usage is TRBV12-3 or TRBV12-4 and J usage is TRBJ1-2, with D uncertain. This CDR3 is built from 13 residues. Trimming shortened V by 3 bases and J by 4 bases, and 9 bases separated the two germline ends. CDR3 sequence: CASSLNNGYGYTF. The CDR3, as DNA: TGTGCCAGCAGTTTGAATAATGGCTATGGCTACACCTTC.

The chain links TRBV7-9 to TRBJ1-4, with TRBD1 identical over 10 bases. V was pared by 5 bases and J by 7 bases, with 4 bases of the junction left unmatched. CDR3 length: 14 residues. Germline V gives CDR1 SEHNR, CDR2 FQNEAQ (reference sequence). CDR3 in amino acids: CASSLGQGFEKLFF. CDR3 DNA: TGTGCCAGCAGCCTGGGACAGGGGTTTGAAAAACTGTTTTTT. Together with reference TRBV7-9 and TRBJ1-4, the CDR3 gives the full variable domain: DTGVSQNPRHKITKRGQNVTFRCDPISEHNRLYWYRQTLGQGPEFLTYFQNEAQLEKSRLLSDRFSAERPKGSFSTLEIQRTEQGDSAMYLCASSLGQGFEKLFFGSGTQLSVL.

The rearrangement uses TRBV5-8 and TRBJ2-7, with D possibly TRBD1 on 5 matching bases. The germline CDR1 and CDR2 sequences are SGHTS and YDEGEE. Trimming shortened V by 0 bases and J by 1 base, and 14 bases separated the two germline ends. The length of the CDR3 is 16 residues. The CDR3 bases are TGTGCCAGCAGCTTGGATGGAAAGGACAAATCCTACGAGCAGTACTTC. Translation: CASSLDGKDKSYEQYF.

The CDR3 sequence is CASSSWTAGDQPQHF. The CDR3 DNA sequence: TGTGCCAGCAGCTCCTGGACAGCAGGGGATCAGCCCCAGCATTTT. The rearrangement joins TRBV7-2 to TRBJ1-5; maybe TRBD1 (6 bases). The CDR3 covers 15 residues. Germline V gives CDR1 SGHTA, CDR2 FQGNSA. V was shortened by 4 bases and J by 5 bases, with 15 bases between the two germline ends.

The chain combines TRBV5-1 with TRBJ1-1; D ambiguous. Germline V gene sequence: CDR1 SGHRS, CDR2 YFSETQ. CDR3 length: 14 amino acids. V lost 0 bases and J lost 4, with 10 bases in between. CDR3 sequence (DNA): TGCGCCAGCAGCTTGGTTGTCAAAGGCACTGAAGCTTTCTTT. This codes for CASSLVVKGTEAFF.

The CDR3 coding sequence is TGTGCCAGCAGTCTACAGGGGGCAAACACTGAAGCTTTCTTT. Its protein is CASSLQGANTEAFF. The chain couples TRBV2 to TRBJ1-1; 9 bases fit TRBD1. J lost 2 bases, V lost 5 bases, and 3 bases had no gene match. This CDR3 is built from 14 residues. CDR1 is SNHLY and CDR2 is FYNNEI in the germline V gene.

The chain recombines TRBV19 with TRBJ1-5; D is unclear. Germline CDR1 reads LNHDA; CDR2 reads SQIVND (reference sequence). The V end lost 5 bases, the J end lost 8 bases, and 13 bases lay between the germline ends. This CDR3 comprises 13 residues. The CDR3 bases are TGTGCCAGTAGTCCCCATGTTCAGGAGCCCCAGCATTTT. Protein sequence: CASSPHVQEPQHF.

The chain is built from TRBV3-1 (or the pseudogene TRBV3-2) and TRBJ2-5; tentatively, D is TRBD2 (6 bases). Trimming shortened V by 6 bases and J by 4 bases, and 18 bases separated the two germline ends. The CDR3 runs 15 residues. Germline values: CDR1 LGHDT, CDR2 YNNKEL (reference sequence). The CDR3 sequence: CASSRTPTGVETQYF. The CDR3 nucleotides are TGTGCCAGCAGTCGTACCCCTACGGGAGTAGAGACCCAGTACTTC.

J is TRBJ2-7 and V is TRBV27, with D tentatively TRBD2 (7 bases). Trimming cost V 3 bases and J 4 bases, with 16 bases left between them. Germline assignment: CDR1 MNHEY and CDR2 SMNVEV (reference sequence). The CDR3 runs to 15 residues. CDR3 amino acids: CASSFLGGGGYEQYF. In DNA form, the CDR3 reads TGTGCCAGCAGTTTTTTAGGCGGGGGCGGGTACGAGCAGTACTTC.

The chain uses TRBV12-3 or TRBV12-4 and TRBJ1-2, with D tentatively TRBD1 (5 bases). Trimming pared 6 bases from V and 2 bases from J, leaving 10 bases between. The CDR3 spans 13 residues. CDR3: CASRPDSNYGYTF. In DNA form, the CDR3 reads TGTGCCAGCAGACCCGACAGCAACTATGGCTACACCTTC.

The chain uses TRBV30 and TRBJ2-7; D is uncertain. Germline values: CDR1 GTSNPN, CDR2 SVGIG (reference sequence). This CDR3 is 9 amino acids long. The CDR3 nucleotides read TGTGACCGTTCCTACGAGCAGTACTTC. It yields the protein CDRSYEQYF.

This clone has only one observation. The rearrangement joins TRBV28 to TRBJ1-6; D might be TRBD1 (5 bases). Germline V lookup: CDR1 MDHEN, CDR2 SYDVKM. The length of the CDR3 is 16 residues. Between the trimmed V and J ends, which lost 8 bases and 4 bases, there was a span of 18 bases. The CDR3 is CASGRRGASYNSPLHF. The DNA of the CDR3 is TGTGCCAGCGGGCGGCGAGGGGCTTCGTATAATTCACCCCTCCACTTT.

Details on this clone: At one boundary the junction diverges from the germline segment, which might be a read error. This chain uses TRBV19 with TRBJ2-7, with 10 bases aligning to TRBD1. This CDR3 has 13 residues. The germline V gene encodes CDR1 LNHDA and CDR2 SQIVND (reference sequence). In DNA form, the CDR3 reads TGTGCCAGTAGTATTCCGGGACAGGGGTTTGTCTTCTTC. It encodes CASSIPGQGFVFF.

The chain uses TRBV28 and TRBJ2-3, with D perhaps matching TRBD1 (5 bases). Trimming took off 9 bases at V and 1 base at J, with 11 bases between the two ends. CDR3 length: 13 residues. Germline values: CDR1 MDHEN, CDR2 SYDVKM. DNA of the CDR3: TGTGCCAGTAACAGGTGGGGCACAGATACGCAGTATTTT. Amino acid sequence: CASNRWGTDTQYF.

The V gene is TRBV30, the J gene TRBJ2-7; 8 bases are a match to TRBD1. Germline assignment: CDR1 GTSNPN and CDR2 SVGIG (reference sequence). This CDR3 has 13 amino acids. Trimming at V came to 2 bases and at J to 4 bases, leaving 4 bases not matched to a gene. This CDR3 reads CAWSQGARYEQYF. In DNA, the CDR3 is TGTGCCTGGAGTCAGGGGGCCCGGTACGAGCAGTACTTC. The full variable domain, with the rest looked up from reference TRBV30 and TRBJ2-7, is SQTIHQWPATLVQPVGSPLSLECTVEGTSNPNLYWYRQAAGRGLQLLFYSVGIGQISSEVPQNLSASRPQDRQFILSSKKLLLSDSGFYLCAWSQGARYEQYFGPGTRLTVT.

This clone was counted only a few times. This chain's CDR3 is CASISGTDRSYEQYF. The CDR3 region has the DNA TGTGCCAGCATATCCGGGACGGACCGTTCCTACGAGCAGTACTTC. This rearrangement joins TRBV25-1 to TRBJ2-7, with D perhaps assigned TRBD1 or TRBD2 (5 bases each). The germline V gene encodes CDR1 MGHDK and CDR2 SYGVNS. CDR3 length equals 15 residues. Trimming pared 7 bases from V and 1 base from J, leaving 17 bases between.